Presented here are 20 T cell receptor beta chains from one specimen sequenced in a study of spatial heterogeneity in lung cancer. MiXCR, applied by TCRdb to the 5' RACE reads, yields one record per CDR3 protein. The data show 4,000 or so distinct CDR3 sequences, approximately 9% seen once. The time point denotes: sample taken at primary tumor resection. Sequencing was performed on normal lung tissue next to the tumor, taken at surgery. Receptors were obtained from a female donor with early-stage non-small cell lung cancer.

By its share, this clonotype is medium-sized. The V call is TRBV6-5, the J call TRBJ2-7, with D hard to call. Trimming pared 2 bases from V and 3 bases from J, leaving 14 bases between. The CDR3 is 15 amino acids. Germline-derived CDR1 and CDR2 are MNHEY and SVGAGI. The CDR3 is CASSYGFLADYEQYF. As DNA, the CDR3 is TGTGCCAGCAGTTACGGGTTCTTAGCAGACTACGAGCAGTACTTC.

Many counts were recorded for this clonotype. The rearrangement uses TRBV7-2 and TRBJ2-6, with D possibly being TRBD1 (5 bases). Trimming stripped 5 bases from V and 4 bases from J, with 15 bases between. Germline CDR1 reads SGHTA; CDR2 reads FQGNSA. This CDR3 is built from 16 residues. This CDR3 reads CASSRLSGSGANVLTF. The CDR3 DNA reads as TGTGCCAGCAGCCGACTTTCAGGGTCAGGGGCCAACGTCCTGACTTTC. Combining the CDR3 with reference TRBV7-2 and TRBJ2-6 gives the whole variable domain GAGVSQSPSNKVTEKGKDVELRCDPISGHTALYWYRQSLGQGLEFLIYFQGNSAPDKSGLPSDRFSAERTGGSVSTLTIQRTQQEDSAVYLCASSRLSGSGANVLTFGAGSRLTVL.

This clonotype is labeled medium-sized. The chain couples TRBV7-2 to TRBJ2-2, with 7 nucleotides matching TRBD1. CDR1 is SGHTA and CDR2 is FQGNSA in the germline V gene. V shed 4 bases, J shed 6 bases, and the junction held 5 bases outside the gene matches. CDR3 length equals 14 residues. The CDR3 region is CASSWRQGAGELFF. CDR3 in DNA: TGTGCCAGCAGCTGGAGGCAGGGGGCCGGGGAGCTGTTTTTT.

The table lists this clonotype with many counts. The chain links TRBV7-3 to TRBJ2-2, with 14 bases fitting TRBD2. Germline V gene lookup returns CDR1 SGHTA and CDR2 FQGTGA. The CDR3 length is 17 residues. V was pared by 4 bases and J by 8 bases, with 9 bases of the junction left unmatched. The CDR3 DNA reads as TGTGCCAGCAGCTCTCGACTAGCGGGAGGGATATCGGGGGAGCTGTTTTTT. Its translation: CASSSRLAGGISGELFF.

Relative to its sample, this clonotype is medium-sized (0.01 to 0.1%). The chain is built from TRBV6-1 and TRBJ2-3; the match to TRBD2 covers 9 bases. Germline CDR1 MNHNS, CDR2 SASEGT. The trim removed 3 bases at V and 6 bases at J, leaving 7 bases unmatched. The CDR3 spans 15 residues. The CDR3 coding sequence is TGTGCCAGCAGTGACGGCGGGGGGGCGTCGGATACGCAGTATTTT. Its protein product is CASSDGGGASDTQYF.

By share of the sample, this clonotype is medium-sized. V is TRBV12-3 or TRBV12-4 and J is TRBJ2-1; no firm D call. The CDR3 spans 12 residues. V was clipped by 0 bases and J by 7 bases, with 4 bases between them. CDR3: CASSLAGNEQFF. The CDR3 coding sequence is TGTGCCAGCAGTTTAGCGGGGAATGAGCAGTTCTTC.

There are many counts of this clonotype. The chain joins TRBV20-1 to TRBJ2-7, with D possibly being TRBD1 or TRBD2 (5 bases each). This CDR3 is built from 16 residues. Germline CDR1 reads DFQATT; CDR2 reads SNEGSKA (reference sequence). The V end lost 2 bases, the J end lost 0 bases, and 17 bases lay between the germline ends. CDR3 sequence reads: CSARPTSWGSSYEQYF. The CDR3 DNA reads TGCAGTGCTAGACCCACCTCTTGGGGGAGCTCCTACGAGCAGTACTTC.

This clonotype is categorized as large. The chain combines TRBV7-7 with TRBJ1-1; TRBD1 agrees at 9 bases. Trimming took 5 bases from V and 3 from J; bases not matched to a gene: 4. The CDR3 consists of 14 residues. In germline, CDR1 is SSHAT, CDR2 FNYEAQ (reference sequence). The CDR3 is CASSPWTGDTEAFF. CDR3 DNA sequence: TGTGCCAGCAGCCCCTGGACAGGGGACACTGAAGCTTTCTTT.

This clonotype is labeled as medium-sized (0.01 to 0.1%). The V gene is TRBV10-3, the J gene TRBJ2-5; TRBD2 aligns across 11 bases. CDR1 ENHRY and CDR2 SYGVKD come from the germline V gene. V gave up 0 bases and J gave up 8 bases; unmatched junction bases: 8. The CDR3 has 16 residues. The CDR3 sequence is CAISESRTSGLVTQYF. The CDR3, as DNA: TGTGCCATCAGTGAGTCACGGACTAGCGGGCTGGTTACCCAGTACTTC.

This clonotype is medium-sized by share. V gene TRBV6-2 or TRBV6-3 combines with J gene TRBJ2-1, with 12 bases matching TRBD2. V lost 5 bases and J lost 6; bases outside the gene matches: 5. The CDR3 contains 15 residues. Germline CDR1 reads MNHEY; CDR2 reads SVGEGT. The CDR3 here is CASSTPGLAGNEQFF. CDR3 DNA sequence: TGTGCCAGCAGTACCCCGGGACTAGCGGGCAATGAGCAGTTCTTC.

In this sample, this clonotype is medium-sized. V is TRBV29-1 and J is TRBJ1-2, with D unresolved. CDR3 size: 11 residues. Germline V CDR1 and CDR2: SQVTM, ANQGSEA. Deletions cut 1 base from V and 2 bases from J, with 2 bases between. In nucleotides, the CDR3 is TGCAGCGTTGAAGGGAACTATGGCTACACCTTC. Its protein product is CSVEGNYGYTF.

This clonotype was detected ten times or more. For the CDR3, the DNA is TGCGCCAGCAGCCAAGGAAGGGTTAATTCACCCCTCCACTTT. The encoded protein is CASSQGRVNSPLHF. The chain combines TRBV4-3 with TRBJ1-6; D is ambiguous. Trimming pared 1 base from V and 6 bases from J, leaving 7 bases between. Germline-derived CDR1 and CDR2 are LGHNA and YSLEER. This CDR3 has 14 residues.

This clonotype is labeled as medium-sized (0.01 to 0.1%). The V call is TRBV20-1, the J call TRBJ2-1, with 7 bases matching TRBD2. The CDR3 loop spans 14 amino acids. Trimming removed 2 bases from V and 7 bases from J; junction bases left unmatched: 8. Germline loops: CDR1 DFQATT, CDR2 SNEGSKA (reference sequence). In DNA, the CDR3 is TGCAGTGCTAGACAAAGACTAGCTAGGAATGAGCAGTTCTTC. Protein: CSARQRLARNEQFF.

In nucleotides, the CDR3 is TGTGCCAGCAGCCTGGACGGGGGGACTAACAATGAGCAGTTCTTC. Translating gives CASSLDGGTNNEQFF. The V call is TRBV7-3, the J call TRBJ2-1; 7 positions match TRBD2. Germline V lookup: CDR1 SGHTA, CDR2 FQGTGA. With 5 bases clipped from V and 5 bases from J, the junction kept 9 bases outside the gene matches. This CDR3 is built from 15 residues.

This clonotype was detected a few times. The chain recombines TRBV7-9 with TRBJ2-7, with D possibly being TRBD1 (6 bases). Germline-derived CDR1 and CDR2 are SEHNR and FQNEAQ (reference sequence). V was cut by 0 bases and J by 2 bases, with 14 bases left in between. The CDR3 extends over 16 amino acids. CDR3 protein: CASSLALTGTTYEQYF. The CDR3 bases are TGTGCCAGCAGCTTAGCCCTGACCGGGACAACCTACGAGCAGTACTTC.

This clonotype was observed many times. The chain couples TRBV4-3 to TRBJ2-3; D is perhaps TRBD1 (6 bases). Germline V gene lookup returns CDR1 LGHNA and CDR2 YSLEER. CDR3 length: 14 residues. The V and J ends lost 1 base and 4 bases respectively, with 9 bases between them. The chain's CDR3 is CASSQVSGADTQYF. For the CDR3, the DNA is TGCGCCAGCAGCCAAGTTTCAGGGGCAGATACGCAGTATTTT.

This clonotype was observed a handful of times. The chain joins TRBV29-1 to TRBJ1-3; no clear D gene. Germline V lookup: CDR1 SQVTM, CDR2 ANQGSEA. CDR3 size: 13 residues. Trimming removed 6 bases at V and 0 bases at J, with 9 bases between. The CDR3 DNA follows: TGCAGCGTGGTACTGGACTCTGGAAACACCATATATTTT. Amino acid sequence: CSVVLDSGNTIYF.

This clonotype qualifies as medium-sized. The chain links TRBV2 to TRBJ1-5, with TRBD1 as a possible D gene (5 bases). Trimming cost V 8 bases and J 2 bases, with 16 bases left between them. The CDR3 is 15 residues long. Germline V gene data show CDR1 as SNHLY and CDR2 as FYNNEI. CDR3 nucleotide sequence: TGTGCCAGCCGGCGGGAGAGGGGAGGCAATCAGCCCCAGCATTTT. This translates into CASRRERGGNQPQHF.

By sample share, this clonotype is medium-sized (0.01 to 0.1%). CDR3 protein: CASRRGDSYTGELFF. CDR3 sequence (DNA): TGTGCCAGCAGACGAGGGGACTCTTACACCGGGGAGCTGTTTTTT. The chain joins TRBV7-8 to TRBJ2-2, with TRBD2 as a possible D gene (6 bases). The CDR3 is made up of 15 amino acids. With 6 bases removed from V and 3 bases from J, the gap between germline ends came to 14 bases. CDR1 and CDR2 (germline): SGHVS, FQNEAQ.

The chain employs TRBV7-9 and TRBJ2-5; TRBD1 is a possible D gene (6 bases). The V gene's germline CDR1 is SEHNR and CDR2 FQNEAQ (reference sequence). There are 14 residues in the CDR3. Trimming removed 2 bases from V and 5 bases from J, with 12 bases in between. The CDR3 bases are TGTGCCAGCAGCTTACAGGGGAGCATGGAGACCCAGTACTTC. This translates into CASSLQGSMETQYF.